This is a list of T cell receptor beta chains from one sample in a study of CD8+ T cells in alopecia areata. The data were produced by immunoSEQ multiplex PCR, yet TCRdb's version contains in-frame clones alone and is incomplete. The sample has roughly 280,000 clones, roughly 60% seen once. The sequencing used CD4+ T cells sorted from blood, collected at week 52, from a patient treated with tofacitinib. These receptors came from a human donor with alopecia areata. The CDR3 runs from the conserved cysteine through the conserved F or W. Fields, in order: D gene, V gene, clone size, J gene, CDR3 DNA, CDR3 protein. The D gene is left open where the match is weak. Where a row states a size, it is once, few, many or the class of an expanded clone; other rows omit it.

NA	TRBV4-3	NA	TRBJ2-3	TGCGCCAGCAGCCTCGGAAGGGGGCGGGGAGATACGCAGTATTTT	CASSLGRGRGDTQYF
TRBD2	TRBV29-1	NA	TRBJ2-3	TGCAGCGCCCCGGGGGGGCTTGATACGCAGTATTTT	CSAPGGLDTQYF
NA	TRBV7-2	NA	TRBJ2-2	TGTGCCAGCAGCTTAGTCGGAGGCCCGGGGACCGGGGAGCTGTTTTTT	CASSLVGGPGTGELFF
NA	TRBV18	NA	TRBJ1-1	TGTGCCAGCTCACCCTCGACAGTGAACACTGAAGCTTTCTTT	CASSPSTVNTEAFF
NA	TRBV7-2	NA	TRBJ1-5	TGTGCCAGCAGCTTAAGAGATCAGCCCCAGCATTTT	CASSLRDQPQHF
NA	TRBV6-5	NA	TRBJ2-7	TGTGCCAGCATTTCGACGAAAACCTACGAGCAGTACTTC	CASISTKTYEQYF
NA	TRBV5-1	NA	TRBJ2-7	TGCGCCAGCAGCTTGGAGGGCTCCTACGAGCAGTACTTC	CASSLEGSYEQYF
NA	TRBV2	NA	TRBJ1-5	TGTGCCAGCAGTTTTGAAGTTAGTCAGCCCCAGCATTTT	CASSFEVSQPQHF
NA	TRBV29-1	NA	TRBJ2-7	TGCAGCGTTGTTGGGGGCTACGAGCAGTACTTC	CSVVGGYEQYF
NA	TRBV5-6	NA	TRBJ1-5	TGTGCCAGCAGTCGCCGCAGGCAGGTCAATCAGCCCCAGCATTTT	CASSRRRQVNQPQHF
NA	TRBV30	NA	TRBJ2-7	TGTGCCTGGAGGGCCAGGCCCTACGAGCAGTACTTC	CAWRARPYEQYF
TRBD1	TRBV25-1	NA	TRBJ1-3	TGTGCCAGCAGTGAAAACAGGGGGCTCGGCGGAAACACCATATATTTT	CASSENRGLGGNTIYF
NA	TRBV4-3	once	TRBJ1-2	TGCGCCAGCAGCCAAGATTATCAGGGAGGCTATGGCTACACCTTC	CASSQDYQGGYGYTF
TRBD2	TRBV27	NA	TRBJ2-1	TGTGCCAGCAGTCCTCCCCCACGAAGCGGGGGGGGCCTTAATGAGCAGTTCTTC	CASSPPPRSGGGLNEQFF
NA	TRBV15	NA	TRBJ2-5	TGTGCCACCAGCAGAGATGTGAGAAGCCAAGAGACCCAGTACTTC	CATSRDVRSQETQYF
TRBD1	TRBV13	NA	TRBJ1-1	TGTGCCAGCAGCTTACATCCAGGGGGCTTCACTGAAGCTTTCTTT	CASSLHPGGFTEAFF